This T cell receptor beta chain came from a study of OX40 agonist ivuxolimab in advanced cancers. This clone appeared a single time. Other nucleotide sequences from this sample produce the same CDR3. This CDR3 region has 11 residues. V lost 0 bases to trimming and J lost 9 bases, with 6 bases between them. CDR1 GTSNPN and CDR2 SVGIG come from the germline V gene (reference sequence). Some clones are missing from TCRdb's copy, which holds only in-frame ones; the method was immunoSEQ multiplex PCR. The profile shows tens of thousands of clones, just under 90% of them singletons. The specimen comprised CD4+ or CD8+ T cells sorted from blood, sampled in a trial of the OX40 agonist ivuxolimab. This TCR came from an adult with an advanced solid tumor such as melanoma, head and neck, liver or kidney cancer. V usage is TRBV30 and J usage is TRBJ2-1; weak D call: TRBD2 (5 bases). The CDR3 is CAWSVGGEQFF. The CDR3 DNA reads TGTGCCTGGAGTGTAGGAGGTGAGCAGTTCTTC.